This T cell receptor beta chain was captured in a study of OX40 agonist ivuxolimab in advanced cancers. Overall study: A mean age of approximately 60 years, range about 23 to 90, was recorded, and approximately 85% were male. Study-wide results and limits: Averaged across samples, CD8+ T cells carried more expanded clones than CD4+ did.

Some clones are missing from TCRdb's copy, which holds only in-frame ones; the method was immunoSEQ multiplex PCR. The sample carries around 50,000 clones, around nine tenths recorded once. The CDR3 is made up of 13 amino acids. The V gene's germline CDR1 is LNHDA and CDR2 SQIVND (reference sequence). Concerning this clone: Its antigen is unidentified. Mismatch with germline at one junction end may stem from a read error.

This chain uses TRBV19 with TRBJ2-1; D tentatively reads TRBD1 or TRBD2 (5 bases each). The sample was CD4+ or CD8+ T cells sorted from blood, taken in a trial of the OX40 agonist ivuxolimab. The TCR sequence derives from an adult with an advanced solid tumor such as melanoma, head and neck, liver or kidney cancer. CDR3 coding DNA: TGTGCCAGTAGTATCAGAGGGACCAAAAACCCGGTCTTC. It codes for CASSIRGTKNPVF. The full variable domain, in which reference TRBV19 and TRBJ2-1 provide the parts outside the CDR3, is DGGITQSPKYLFRKEGQNVTLSCEQNLNHDAMYWYRQDPGQGLRLIYYSQIVNDFQKGDIAEGYSVSREKKESFPLTVTSAQKNPTAFYLCASSIRGTKNPVFGPGTRLTVL.